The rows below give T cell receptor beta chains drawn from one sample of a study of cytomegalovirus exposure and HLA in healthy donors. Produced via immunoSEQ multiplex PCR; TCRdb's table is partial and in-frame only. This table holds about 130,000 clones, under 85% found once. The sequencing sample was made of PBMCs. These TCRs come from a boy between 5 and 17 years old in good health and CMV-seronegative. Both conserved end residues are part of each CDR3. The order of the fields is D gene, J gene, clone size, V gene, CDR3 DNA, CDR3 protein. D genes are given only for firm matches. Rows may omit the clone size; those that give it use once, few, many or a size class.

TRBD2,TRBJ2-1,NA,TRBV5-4,TGCGCCAGCAGCCAAGATCCGCTAGCGGGCAATGAGCAGTTCTTC,CASSQDPLAGNEQFF
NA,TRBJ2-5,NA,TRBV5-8,TGTGCCAGCAGCTTGGGGGTGACAGTCAACCAAGAGACCCAGTACTTC,CASSLGVTVNQETQYF
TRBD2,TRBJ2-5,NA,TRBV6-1,TGTGCCAGCGGTAGCGGGGGTGAGGCGGAGACCCAGTACTTC,CASGSGGEAETQYF
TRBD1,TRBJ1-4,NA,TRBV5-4,TGTGCCAGCAGCTGGGGGGGACAGGGGGCAGGTGATGAAAAACTGTTTTTT,CASSWGGQGAGDEKLFF
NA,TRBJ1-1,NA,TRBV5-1,TGCGCCAGCAGCTTGGGAGGCGCGGACACTGAAGCTTTCTTT,CASSLGGADTEAFF
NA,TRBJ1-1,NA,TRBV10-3,TGTGCCATCAGTGAGTCGAAACTATCGAACACTGAAGCTTTCTTT,CAISESKLSNTEAFF
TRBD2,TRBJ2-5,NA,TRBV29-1,TGCAGCGTTGGAGTTCCGGGACTAGCGGCCCAAGAGACCCAGTACTTC,CSVGVPGLAAQETQYF
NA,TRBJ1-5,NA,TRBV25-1,TGTGCCAGCGCAGGTACAGGGAATCAGCCCCAGCATTTT,CASAGTGNQPQHF
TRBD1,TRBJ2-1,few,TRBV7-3,TGTGCCAGCAGCCGGGGACAGGGAAGAAATGAGCAGTTCTTC,CASSRGQGRNEQFF
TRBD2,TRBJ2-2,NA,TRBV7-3,TGTGCCAGCAGCTTAAGGGGGACGGGGGGTCGTCCCGGGGAGCTGTTTTTT,CASSLRGTGGRPGELFF
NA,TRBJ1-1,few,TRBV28,TGTGCCAGCAGGGATAGTGGGGGCGGAACTGAAGCTTTCTTT,CASRDSGGGTEAFF
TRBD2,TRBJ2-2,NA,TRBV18,TGTGCCAGCTCACCAAGCCGGAGTAGCGGGAGGGCCGGGGAGCTGTTTTTT,CASSPSRSSGRAGELFF
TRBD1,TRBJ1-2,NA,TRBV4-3,TGCGCCAGCAGCCAAGATTGGGGACAGGGTTCGAACTATGGCTACACCTTC,CASSQDWGQGSNYGYTF
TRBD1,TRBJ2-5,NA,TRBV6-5,TGTGCCAGCAGCCGGACAGGGGGCATCCAGTACTTC,CASSRTGGIQYF
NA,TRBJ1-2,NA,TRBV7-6,TGTGCCAGCGCCCCGACTCAGGGGAACTATGGCTACCCCTTC,CASAPTQGNYGYPF
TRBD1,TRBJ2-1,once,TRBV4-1,TGCGCCAGCAGACCTTTCGGGACAGGGGCCTACAATGAGCAGTTCTTC,CASRPFGTGAYNEQFF